This T cell receptor (beta chain) was identified in a study of beta chain features in type 1 diabetes. Study information: Examination covered approximately 100 million sorted cells spanning all samples.

Every bit of the isolated RNA underwent reverse transcription, so sequencing read expressed TCRB transcripts. Generated by immunoSEQ multiplex PCR, the TCRdb table keeps only in-frame clones and is missing some. The sample gives about 650,000 clones, roughly an eighth of which show up once; around 0.12% is in the top ten. V shed 6 bases and J shed 1 base, with 15 bases lying between them. The CDR3 totals 15 residues. Germline values: CDR1 MNHEY, CDR2 SVGAGI. This clone came up a few times. The antigen is undetermined. The study's findings and limits: For cells with high TCR expression, cDNA sequencing could yield over-representation. Individuals with type 1 diabetes displayed fewer insertions and more deletions at VDJ junctions. In all four CD4+ subsets, TCRB CDR3 length was significantly, moderately reduced in type 1 diabetes.

The gene calls are TRBV6-5 and TRBJ1-2; a weak D match, TRBD1 (6 bases). This TCR was recovered from a man aged 30 to 45 with type 1 diabetes. Sequencing input: naive CD4+ T cells from blood. The DNA for the CDR3 is TGTGCCAGCAGCCCTCAGGGGTTTGGTAACTATGGCTACACCTTC. It codes for CASSPQGFGNYGYTF.